This T cell receptor beta chain is drawn from a study of T cells in tumors after PD-1 blockade. Generated by immunoSEQ multiplex PCR, the TCRdb table keeps only in-frame clones and is missing some. Of approximately 19,000 clones in the sample, approximately 81% are singletons; the top ten hold 20% to 30%. Trimming removed 0 bases from V and 6 bases from J, with 12 bases in between. The length of the CDR3 is 14 residues. Germline lookup yields CDR1 LGHDT and CDR2 YNNKEL (reference sequence). The sample in question was PBMCs, obtained after anti-PD-1 therapy. V is TRBV3-1 (or the pseudogene TRBV3-2) and J is TRBJ2-7, with a tentative D call TRBD2 (6 bases). This sequence was found in a human donor with advanced basal cell or squamous cell carcinoma (not recorded which). Here the CDR3 reads CASSQERRAGEQYF. CDR3 sequence (DNA): TGTGCCAGCAGCCAAGAACGGCGAGCGGGCGAGCAGTACTTC.